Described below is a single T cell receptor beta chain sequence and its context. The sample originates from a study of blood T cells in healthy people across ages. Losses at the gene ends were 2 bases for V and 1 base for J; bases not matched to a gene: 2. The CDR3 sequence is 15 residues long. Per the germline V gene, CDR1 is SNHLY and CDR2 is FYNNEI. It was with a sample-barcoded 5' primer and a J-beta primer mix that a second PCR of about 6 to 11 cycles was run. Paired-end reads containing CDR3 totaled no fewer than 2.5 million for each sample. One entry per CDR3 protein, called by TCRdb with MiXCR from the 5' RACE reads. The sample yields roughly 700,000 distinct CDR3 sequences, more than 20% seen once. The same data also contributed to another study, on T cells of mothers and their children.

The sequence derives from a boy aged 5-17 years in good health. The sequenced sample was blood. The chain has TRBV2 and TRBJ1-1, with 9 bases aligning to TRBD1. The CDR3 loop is CASSEQGQGNTEAFF. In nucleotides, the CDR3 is TGTGCCAGCAGTGAACAGGGACAGGGGAACACTGAAGCTTTCTTT. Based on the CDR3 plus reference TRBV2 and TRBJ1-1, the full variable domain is EPEVTQTPSHQVTQMGQEVILRCVPISNHLYFYWYRQILGQKVEFLVSFYNNEISEKSEIFDDQFSVERPDGSNFTLKIRSTKLEDSAMYFCASSEQGQGNTEAFFGQGTRLTVV.